This T cell receptor beta chain was obtained from a study of early T cells in non-severe SARS-CoV-2 infection. This CDR3 is 14 amino acids long. V gave up 7 bases and J gave up 8 bases; unmatched junction bases: 8. Germline V CDR1 and CDR2: SEHNR, FQNEAQ (reference sequence). TCRdb recomputed calls from the 5' RACE reads with MiXCR, one row per CDR3 protein. The sample carries about 110,000 distinct CDR3 sequences, about 12% recorded once. Source material: whole blood. The clonotype comes from an adult who was a healthcare worker with PCR-confirmed SARS-CoV-2 infection or an uninfected control (not recorded which). This chain connects TRBV7-9 to TRBJ1-6; TRBD1 aligns across 7 bases. The CDR3 is CASTTDGQDSPLHF. The CDR3 region has the DNA TGTGCCAGCACCACTGACGGACAGGATTCACCCCTCCACTTT.